The clone carrying this TCR beta chain was found once. Its antigen is as yet unknown. TCRdb's table, derived via immunoSEQ multiplex PCR, lists solely in-frame clones and lacks some. This table has approximately 89,000 clones, about 88% appearing once. This specimen comes from a study of T cell responses to AZD1222 COVID-19 vaccine. Whole-study results and caveats: Seropositivity was recorded at baseline in only a handful of AZD1222 recipients.

The length of the CDR3 is 16 residues. The V gene end was trimmed by 1 base and the J gene end by 2 bases; junction bases not matched to a gene: 7. Germline V gene sequence: CDR1 MNHNS, CDR2 SASEGT. The sequencing used peripheral blood, collected on day 0 of AZD1222 vaccination. The chain uses TRBV6-1 and TRBJ1-1; 7 bases fit TRBD1. This TCR was recovered from an adult in good health. CDR3 DNA sequence: TGTGCCAGCAGTGAAGACTCGTTAGGGGGCAACACTGAAGCTTTCTTT. Protein sequence: CASSEDSLGGNTEAFF.